A selection of T cell receptor beta chains follows, all from one sample in a study of spatial heterogeneity in lung cancer. TCRdb processed the 5' RACE reads anew with MiXCR; each CDR3 protein has one entry. This table holds some 100,000 distinct CDR3 sequences, approximately 12% found once. The material sequenced was PBMCs, taken at surgery. The origin of the receptors is a male donor with early-stage non-small cell lung cancer. Each CDR3 is given with its conserved first and last residue. Each record gives: clone size, J gene, V gene, D gene, CDR3 protein, CDR3 DNA. A D gene is named only where the DNA matches it firmly. Clone size is stated in some rows and not others, as once, few, many or a class when expanded.

size: once; J: TRBJ2-7; V: TRBV7-2; D: TRBD1; CDR3: CASSPIETGPPLYEQYF; DNA: TGTGCCAGCAGCCCCATAGAGACAGGGCCCCCCCTCTACGAGCAGTACTTC
size: NA; J: TRBJ1-2; V: TRBV2; D: TRBD1; CDR3: CASRTGNPYGYTF; DNA: TGTGCCAGCAGGACAGGGAACCCCTATGGCTACACCTTC
size: few; J: TRBJ2-1; V: TRBV20-1; D: NA; CDR3: CSARDQGNEQFF; DNA: TGCAGTGCTAGAGACCAGGGGAATGAGCAGTTCTTC
size: NA; J: TRBJ2-6; V: TRBV3-1; D: TRBD2; CDR3: CASSWTSGSRSGANVLTF; DNA: TGTGCCAGCAGCTGGACTAGCGGGAGCCGGAGTGGGGCCAACGTCCTGACTTTC
size: NA; J: TRBJ2-7; V: TRBV10-3; D: NA; CDR3: CAIARLSKAYEQYF; DNA: TGTGCCATTGCTCGGCTATCTAAGGCCTACGAGCAGTACTTC
size: few; J: TRBJ1-1; V: TRBV4-1; D: NA; CDR3: CASSSPGRPKAFF; DNA: TGCGCCAGCAGCTCCCCGGGAAGACCAAAAGCTTTCTTT
size: NA; J: TRBJ1-1; V: TRBV5-6; D: TRBD1; CDR3: CASSLVGTGGTEAFF; DNA: TGTGCCAGCAGCTTGGTCGGGACAGGGGGCACTGAAGCTTTCTTT
size: NA; J: TRBJ1-1; V: TRBV14; D: NA; CDR3: CASSPPRIEAFF; DNA: TGTGCCAGCAGCCCCCCCCGGATTGAAGCTTTCTTT
size: NA; J: TRBJ1-6; V: TRBV7-3; D: NA; CDR3: CASSAEGRAYNSPLHF; DNA: TGTGCCAGCAGCGCGGAGGGGAGAGCCTATAATTCACCCCTCCACTTT
size: few; J: TRBJ1-1; V: TRBV7-2; D: NA; CDR3: CASRQSPRNTEAFF; DNA: TGTGCCAGCAGACAAAGCCCGAGGAACACTGAAGCTTTCTTT
size: few; J: TRBJ1-2; V: TRBV11-1; D: TRBD1; CDR3: CASSRTGDYGYTF; DNA: TGTGCCAGCAGCCGGACAGGGGACTATGGCTACACCTTC
size: few; J: TRBJ2-7; V: TRBV6-6; D: NA; CDR3: CASRKTGSSYEQYF; DNA: TGTGCCAGCAGAAAAACAGGGAGCTCCTACGAGCAGTACTTC
size: NA; J: TRBJ1-2; V: TRBV11-2; D: NA; CDR3: CASSTTVANYGYTF; DNA: TGTGCCAGCAGCACGACAGTAGCTAACTATGGCTACACCTTC
size: few; J: TRBJ1-6; V: TRBV27; D: NA; CDR3: CASRPVEDNSPLHF; DNA: TGTGCCAGTCGTCCTGTTGAGGATAATTCACCCCTCCACTTT
size: few; J: TRBJ2-7; V: TRBV20-1; D: TRBD2; CDR3: CSVPRTSVHGEQYF; DNA: TGCAGTGTTCCCAGGACTAGCGTGCACGGGGAGCAGTACTTC
size: many; J: TRBJ2-7; V: TRBV12-3/TRBV12-4; D: NA; CDR3: CASSKGPSIKEQYF; DNA: TGTGCCAGCAGTAAAGGACCCTCAATAAAGGAGCAGTACTTC